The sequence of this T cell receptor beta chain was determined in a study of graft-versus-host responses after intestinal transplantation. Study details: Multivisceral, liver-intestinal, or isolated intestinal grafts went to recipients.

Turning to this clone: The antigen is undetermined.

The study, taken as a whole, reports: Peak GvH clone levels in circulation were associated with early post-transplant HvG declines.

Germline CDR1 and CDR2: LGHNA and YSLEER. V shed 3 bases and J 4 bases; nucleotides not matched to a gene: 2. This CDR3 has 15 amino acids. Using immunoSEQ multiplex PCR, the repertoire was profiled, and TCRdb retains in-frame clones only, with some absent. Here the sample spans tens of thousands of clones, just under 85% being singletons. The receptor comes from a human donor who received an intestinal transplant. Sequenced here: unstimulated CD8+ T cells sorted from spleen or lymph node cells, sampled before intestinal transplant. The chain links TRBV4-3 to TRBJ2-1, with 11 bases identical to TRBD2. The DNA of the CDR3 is TGCGCCAGCAGCCAGGGACTAGCGGCTTACAATGAGCAGTTCTTC. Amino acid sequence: CASSQGLAAYNEQFF.